A selection of T cell receptor beta chains follows, all from one sample in a study of blood T cell repertoires in COVID-19. This table comes from immunoSEQ multiplex PCR, and its TCRdb copy is limited to in-frame clones, with some not included. The sample records 35,000 to 55,000 clones, around 87% being singletons. Specimen: peripheral blood. These receptors all stem from a human donor in a cohort sampled during active COVID-19. Both conserved end residues are part of each CDR3. A D gene is named only where the DNA matches it firmly. Clone size appears in some rows only: once, few, many, or a class for an expanded clone.

j_call	d_call	clone_size	v_call	cdr3_nt	cdr3_aa
TRBJ2-2	TRBD2	.	TRBV7-3	TGTGCCAGCAGCCCCTCTAGCGGGAGGGACACCGGGGAGCTGTTTTTT	CASSPSSGRDTGELFF
TRBJ2-2	.	.	TRBV6-5	TGTGCCAGCAGTCCCCTCCCCGACACCGGGGAGCTGTTTTTT	CASSPLPDTGELFF
TRBJ2-6	TRBD1	.	TRBV7-2	TGTGCCAGCAGCGCAGGGGGCCCTGGGGCCAACGTCCTGACTTTC	CASSAGGPGANVLTF
TRBJ2-7	TRBD1	.	TRBV20-1	TGCAGTGCTAGGGACAGGCGATTCCAGTACTTC	CSARDRRFQYF
TRBJ1-1	TRBD1	.	TRBV7-2	TGTGCCAGCAACGGGGACAGGGGAGAGAAAGCTTTCTTT	CASNGDRGEKAFF
TRBJ2-1	TRBD2	.	TRBV3-1/TRBV3-2	TGTGCCAGCAGCCAAGATCGGACTAGCGGGAGGGACTACAATGAGCAGTTCTTC	CASSQDRTSGRDYNEQFF
TRBJ1-2	.	.	TRBV29-1	TGCAGCGTTGAAGACCAGGCCAACTATGGCTACACCTTC	CSVEDQANYGYTF
TRBJ2-2	.	.	TRBV7-3	TGTGCCAGCAGCATTGACCGGGACTCTCATACCGGGGAGCTGTTTTTT	CASSIDRDSHTGELFF
TRBJ1-5	.	.	TRBV28	TGTGCCAGCAGTTTAAAGCGGCAGCCCCAGCATTTT	CASSLKRQPQHF
TRBJ2-7	.	once	TRBV7-8	TGTGCCAGCAGCTTAGCGCGCGGCCTCTCCTACGAGCAGTACTTC	CASSLARGLSYEQYF
TRBJ2-3	.	.	TRBV15	TGTGCCACCAGCAGAGATAGCGGCTACACAGATACGCAGTATTTT	CATSRDSGYTDTQYF
TRBJ1-1	.	.	TRBV9	TGTGCCAGCAGCACCGGGTGGACAGCGAACACTGAAGCTTTCTTT	CASSTGWTANTEAFF
TRBJ2-2	TRBD2	.	TRBV4-2	TGTGCCAGCAGCTCCCGAGTAGCGGGAGGCACCGGGGAGCTGTTTTTT	CASSSRVAGGTGELFF
TRBJ2-2	TRBD2	.	TRBV15	TGTGCCACCAGCAAAGGACAGGGACTAGCGGGAGTAGGAACCGGGGAGCTGTTTTTT	CATSKGQGLAGVGTGELFF
TRBJ2-1	TRBD2	few	TRBV6-5	TGTGCCAGCAGTTACTCGACGATAGCGGGAGGGAGTGAGCAGTTCTTC	CASSYSTIAGGSEQFF
TRBJ2-3	.	.	TRBV5-4	TGTGCCAGCAGCTTGGATCCGGGGAAAGATACGCAGTATTTT	CASSLDPGKDTQYF
TRBJ1-1	.	once	TRBV5-1	TGCGCCAGCAGCGACCTTACAGGGATGAACACTGAAGCTTTCTTT	CASSDLTGMNTEAFF
TRBJ1-1	TRBD1	.	TRBV7-9	TGTGCCAGCAGCCCCCCACAGGGGAGGCTTATGAACACTGAAGCTTTCTTT	CASSPPQGRLMNTEAFF
TRBJ2-7	.	.	TRBV12-3/TRBV12-4	TGTGCCAGCAGTTCCCGGTACGAGCAGTACTTC	CASSSRYEQYF
TRBJ1-2	TRBD1	.	TRBV29-1	TGCAGCTTTCGGGACAGGAACTATGGCTACACCTTC	CSFRDRNYGYTF
TRBJ1-1	.	.	TRBV18	TGTGCCAGCTCACCCACAGGAAACACTGAAGCTTTCTTT	CASSPTGNTEAFF
TRBJ2-2	.	.	TRBV6-5	TGTGCCAGCAGCAGACTAGCCGGGGAGCTGTTTTTT	CASSRLAGELFF
TRBJ1-4	.	.	TRBV9	TGTGCCAGCAGCGTAGAGGGCAGGGTGGATGAAAAACTGTTTTTT	CASSVEGRVDEKLFF
TRBJ1-6	TRBD1	few	TRBV3-1/TRBV3-2	TGTGCCAGCAGCCAAGGCAGGGGGAATTCACCCCTCCACTTT	CASSQGRGNSPLHF
TRBJ2-2	TRBD2	few	TRBV30	TGTGCCCGGAACTACGGACTAGCGGGCCCTACGAACACCGGGGAGCTGTTTTTT	CARNYGLAGPTNTGELFF
TRBJ2-1	TRBD2	.	TRBV12-5	TGTGCTAGTGGTTGGACTAGCGGGAAATACAATGAGCAGTTCTTC	CASGWTSGKYNEQFF
TRBJ2-6	.	.	TRBV5-1	TGCGCCAGCAGCCAAACTAGCACTGGGGCCAACGTCCTGACTTTC	CASSQTSTGANVLTF
TRBJ1-2	.	.	TRBV6-5	TGTGCCAGCAGGGTGGACAGTACGAATGGCTACACCTTC	CASRVDSTNGYTF
TRBJ2-7	TRBD2	few	TRBV14	TGTGCCAGCAGCAACCGACTAGCGGGCTACGAGCAGTACTTC	CASSNRLAGYEQYF
TRBJ1-5	.	.	TRBV7-2	TGTGCCAGCAGCCTCCAAACAGGGTGGAGCAATCAGCCCCAGCATTTT	CASSLQTGWSNQPQHF
TRBJ1-4	TRBD1	.	TRBV7-2	TGTGCCAGCAGCTTCGGACAGGGGGCGGGTGAAAAACTGTTTTTT	CASSFGQGAGEKLFF
TRBJ2-5	TRBD2	.	TRBV2	TGTGCCAGCAGGGTCAGAGGTTGGGCGGGAGCAGGGGAGACCCAGTACTTC	CASRVRGWAGAGETQYF
TRBJ2-5	.	.	TRBV5-1	TGCGCCAGCAGCTTGTCCGGGTACCGAGAGACCCAGTACTTC	CASSLSGYRETQYF